A selection of T cell receptor beta chains follows, all from one sample in a study of blood T cell repertoires in COVID-19. The assay was immunoSEQ multiplex PCR, and TCRdb's table has in-frame clones only and misses some. Of 200,000 to 300,000 clones listed, around 80% are singletons. The sequenced sample consisted of peripheral blood. All receptors come from a man in his fifties or sixties with acute or convalescent COVID-19. Each CDR3 is given with its conserved first and last residue. D genes are given only for firm matches. Only part of the rows carry a size: once, few, many, or a class if the clone is expanded.

d_gene	abundance	j_gene	v_gene	CDR3aa	CDR3nt
TRBD1	NA	TRBJ1-2	TRBV5-8	CASSFWTGGSGYTF	TGTGCCAGCAGCTTCTGGACAGGGGGTAGTGGCTACACCTTC
TRBD1	few	TRBJ1-6	TRBV30	CACRGTGGSYNSPLHF	TGTGCCTGCCGGGGGACAGGGGGTTCCTATAATTCACCCCTCCACTTT
TRBD1	NA	TRBJ2-7	TRBV6-5	CASSYAWTGSSYEQYF	TGTGCCAGCAGTTACGCCTGGACAGGGAGCTCCTACGAGCAGTACTTC
TRBD1	NA	TRBJ1-5	TRBV19	CASSIGDRTGGNQPQHF	TGTGCCAGTAGTATAGGCGATAGGACAGGGGGCAATCAGCCCCAGCATTTT
TRBD2	once	TRBJ2-5	TRBV28	CASSASNAGGQETQYF	TGTGCCAGCAGTGCGTCCAACGCGGGGGGCCAAGAGACCCAGTACTTC
TRBD1	NA	TRBJ1-1	TRBV3-1/TRBV3-2	CASSLRDRGLGDTEAFF	TGTGCCAGCAGCCTCCGGGACAGGGGGCTCGGGGACACTGAAGCTTTCTTT
TRBD2	NA	TRBJ2-1	TRBV6-6	CASSPELAGGPGEQFF	TGTGCCAGCAGCCCCGAACTAGCGGGAGGGCCCGGTGAGCAGTTCTTC
NA	NA	TRBJ1-3	TRBV6-5	CASRSGNTIYF	TGTGCCAGCCGCTCTGGAAACACCATATATTTT
NA	NA	TRBJ2-7	TRBV13	CASSLGVGPAHAYEQYF	TGTGCCAGCAGCTTAGGTGTGGGGCCCGCCCACGCCTACGAGCAGTACTTC
TRBD1	few	TRBJ1-4	TRBV18	CASSQQGAARGNEKLFF	TGTGCCAGCTCTCAACAGGGGGCCGCGCGTGGTAATGAAAAACTGTTTTTT